This TCR beta chain was profiled in a study of shared clonotypes between healthy human individuals. V was shortened by 4 bases and J by 0 bases, with 14 bases between the two germline ends. The CDR3 runs 15 residues. The germline V gene encodes CDR1 SGHRS and CDR2 YFSETQ. For each subset, genomic DNA was distributed in equal portions over several immunoSEQ plates. The table came from immunoSEQ multiplex PCR; TCRdb's copy has only in-frame clones and leaves some out. The sample yields hundreds of thousands of clones, roughly four fifths seen once. It was about 100 million PBMCs that unsorted samples used for genomic DNA. Details on this clone: The antigen is unknown.

Study outcomes and limitations: It was the few donors that limited the genetic and exposure-history diversity represented.

The sequenced material came from PBMCs. This TCR derives from a woman aged 35 to 49 in good health. Some clones in this sample may be carry-over from other donors' samples. The rearrangement joins TRBV5-1 to TRBJ2-7, with unresolved D. Here the CDR3 DNA reads TGCGCCAGCAGCCTCTCTTATGAGAGCTCCTACGAGCAGTACTTC. It is translated as CASSLSYESSYEQYF.